Below, 20 T cell receptor beta chains from the same sample are listed, as sequenced in a study of blood T cell repertoires in COVID-19. The protocol was immunoSEQ multiplex PCR, while the TCRdb copy is restricted to in-frame clones and leaves out a portion. The profile shows about 88,000 clones, about 90% of them singletons. What was sequenced was peripheral blood. The receptors stem from a man younger than 35 with COVID-19, enrolled during active disease.

The V call is TRBV3-1 (or the pseudogene TRBV3-2), the J call TRBJ2-7; 7 bases are shared with TRBD1. This CDR3 comprises 15 residues. Trimming removed 4 bases from V and 2 bases from J; junction bases left unmatched: 8. Germline V gene data show CDR1 as LGHDT and CDR2 as YNNKEL (reference sequence). CDR3 residues: CASSPPPGTAYEQYF. For the CDR3, the DNA is TGTGCCAGCAGCCCGCCCCCCGGGACAGCCTACGAGCAGTACTTC.

Concerning this clone itself: The same CDR3 also results from other DNA sequences found in this sample. The chain couples TRBV19 to TRBJ2-1, with TRBD2 identical over 8 bases. Germline trimming cut 2 bases from V and 2 bases from J; bases unmatched to any gene: 2. This CDR3 region has 15 residues. Germline CDR1 LNHDA, CDR2 SQIVND (reference sequence). The CDR3 here is CASSILLAAYNEQFF. The CDR3 DNA reads TGTGCCAGTAGTATATTACTAGCGGCCTACAATGAGCAGTTCTTC.

The V and J genes are TRBV2 and TRBJ2-1; 12 bases line up with TRBD2. Trimming at V came to 5 bases and at J to 7 bases, leaving 6 bases not matched to a gene. The germline V gene has CDR1 SNHLY and CDR2 FYNNEI. This CDR3 contains 15 residues. The CDR3 bases are TGTGCCAGCAGTAGACTAGCGGGAGTGAGTAATGAGCAGTTCTTC. It translates to CASSRLAGVSNEQFF.

This chain uses TRBV7-7 with TRBJ2-2; perhaps TRBD2 as D (6 bases). The CDR3 totals 16 residues. V lost 5 bases and J 7 bases, leaving 20 bases between the germline ends. The germline gives CDR1 SSHAT, CDR2 FNYEAQ (reference sequence). CDR3 sequence (DNA): TGTGCCAGCAGCCAGGTCGGGGGAGAAAGTGGCGGGGAGCTGTTTTTT. Translated: CASSQVGGESGGELFF.

This clone has only one observation. The chain is built from TRBV4-1 and TRBJ2-7; TRBD1 matches at 8 bases. The length of the CDR3 is 15 residues. Germline V gene sequence: CDR1 MGHRA, CDR2 YSYEKL. Trimming cost V 3 bases and J 0 bases; bases outside gene matches: 4. CDR3 nucleotide sequence: TGCGCCAGCAGCCATCCCGGGACAGGCTCCTACGAGCAGTACTTC. Protein product: CASSHPGTGSYEQYF.

The gene calls are TRBV30 and TRBJ2-1; D gene ambiguous. Per the germline V gene, CDR1 is GTSNPN and CDR2 is SVGIG (reference sequence). The CDR3 sequence is 14 residues long. V lost 0 bases to trimming and J lost 3 bases, with 9 bases between them. CDR3 bases: TGTGCCTGGAGTGTAAGGCGGAACTACAATGAGCAGTTCTTC. Translation: CAWSVRRNYNEQFF.

CDR3 region: CATSRAGENEQFF. In DNA form, the CDR3 reads TGTGCCACCAGCAGAGCGGGAGAGAATGAGCAGTTCTTC. J is TRBJ2-1 and V is TRBV15; D perhaps matches TRBD2 (6 bases). The CDR3 totals 13 residues. The V gene lost 1 base and the J gene lost 7 bases, with 8 bases spanning the gap. Germline CDR1 is LNHNV and CDR2 is YYDKDF (reference sequence). Supplemented by reference TRBV15 and TRBJ2-1, the full variable domain reads DAMVIQNPRYQVTQFGKPVTLSCSQTLNHNVMYWYQQKSSQAPKLLFHYYDKDFNNEADTPDNFQSRRPNTSFCFLDIRSPGLGDTAMYLCATSRAGENEQFFGPGTRLTVL.

This chain links TRBV27 with TRBJ2-7; possible D gene TRBD1, 6 bases. Germline-derived CDR1 and CDR2 are MNHEY and SMNVEV (reference sequence). Trimming took off 3 bases at V and 2 bases at J, with 8 bases between the two ends. The CDR3 is 13 residues long. CDR3 nucleotide sequence: TGTGCCAGCAGTTTCCGGGACACCTACGAGCAGTACTTC. It yields the protein CASSFRDTYEQYF.

The chain links TRBV7-2 to TRBJ2-1, with 10 bases that match TRBD2. This CDR3 region has 14 residues. Germline-derived CDR1 and CDR2 are SGHTA and FQGNSA. V lost 5 bases to trimming and J lost 6 bases; unmatched junction nucleotides: 4. CDR3 nucleotide sequence: TGTGCCAGCAGCGCTAGCGGGAGAATCAATGAGCAGTTCTTC. This encodes CASSASGRINEQFF.

The chain combines TRBV4-3 with TRBJ2-1; 12 nucleotides agree with TRBD1. V shed 1 base, J shed 7 bases, and the junction held 8 bases outside the gene matches. This CDR3 has 17 residues. Germline V gene lookup returns CDR1 LGHNA and CDR2 YSLEER. In nucleotides, the CDR3 is TGCGCCAGCAGCCAAGGGACCGGGACAGGGGGCTGGAATGAGCAGTTCTTC. Protein sequence: CASSQGTGTGGWNEQFF.

Only a few counts were recorded for this clone. The chain combines TRBV2 with TRBJ1-5, with D unresolved. The CDR3 is 11 residues long. CDR1 is SNHLY and CDR2 is FYNNEI in the germline V gene. Trimming shortened V by 5 bases and J by 5 bases, and 4 bases separated the two germline ends. The CDR3, as DNA: TGTGCCAGCAGTCTTCATCAGCCCCAGCATTTT. It specifies CASSLHQPQHF.

The rearrangement uses TRBV7-2 and TRBJ2-3; D not certain. V lost 2 bases to trimming and J lost 6 bases, with 12 bases between them. Germline loops: CDR1 SGHTA, CDR2 FQGNSA. The CDR3 sequence is 14 residues long. The CDR3 region has the DNA TGTGCCAGCAGCTTATCAAGAGCCGCGGATACGCAGTATTTT. It is translated as CASSLSRAADTQYF.

The J gene is TRBJ2-5, the V gene TRBV21-1; the table's D call, TRBD2, was not checked against the DNA. TRBV21-1 is labeled a pseudogene. The CDR3 has 18 amino acids. The CDR3 DNA reads TGTGCCAGCAGCAAAGCCGGGCTAGCGGGAGGGCCCTCGGAGACCCAGTACTTC. Translating gives CASSKAGLAGGPSETQYF.

This clone showed up many times. The chain is built from TRBV4-2 and TRBJ2-2; D might be TRBD2 (5 bases). The CDR3 is made up of 14 amino acids. Trimming left V 4 bases short and J 6 bases short, with 12 bases between. Germline CDR1 reads LGHNA; CDR2 reads YNFKEQ. CDR3 sequence (DNA): TGTGCCAGCAGCCTTATAGGAGGCGCCGGGGAGCTGTTTTTT. This codes for CASSLIGGAGELFF.

V gene TRBV7-9 combines with J gene TRBJ2-6; D is possibly TRBD2 (5 bases). The CDR3 sequence is 16 residues long. Germline lookup yields CDR1 SEHNR and CDR2 FQNEAQ (reference sequence). The V and J ends lost 6 bases and 0 bases respectively, with 12 bases between them. This chain's CDR3 is CASRERGNSGANVLTF. The CDR3 DNA is TGTGCCAGCAGGGAACGAGGGAACTCTGGGGCCAACGTCCTGACTTTC.

In its sample, this clone was seen a few times. The rearrangement links TRBV21-1 to TRBJ1-4. TRBV21-1 is termed a pseudogene. The length of the CDR3 is 15 residues. The CDR3 here is CARVGRRATNEKLLF. The CDR3 coding sequence is TGTGCCAGAGTCGGCCGGAGAGCAACTAATGAAAAACTGCTTTTT.

The chain is built from TRBV10-1 and TRBJ2-7; TRBD2 matches at 14 bases. This CDR3 contains 15 residues. Germline V gene sequence: CDR1 WNHNN, CDR2 SYGVQD (reference sequence). J gave up 3 bases and V 3 bases, and 1 base lay outside the gene matches. Here the CDR3 reads CASSDGLAGGYEQYF. Written as DNA, the CDR3 is TGCGCCAGCAGTGATGGACTAGCGGGAGGCTACGAGCAGTACTTC.

This clone was seen only once. The rearrangement links TRBV4-1 to TRBJ2-2; TRBD1 matches at 9 bases. With 4 bases clipped from V and 1 base from J, the junction kept 1 base outside the gene matches. Per the germline V gene, CDR1 is MGHRA and CDR2 is YSYEKL. The CDR3 consists of 15 residues. CDR3 bases: TGCGCCAGCAGCCGGGGACAGGGGAACACCGGGGAGCTGTTTTTT. Protein sequence: CASSRGQGNTGELFF.

This chain uses TRBV19 with TRBJ2-7; D remains ambiguous. The CDR3 loop spans 15 amino acids. Trimming removed 3 bases at V and 6 bases at J, with 18 bases between. Germline assignment: CDR1 LNHDA and CDR2 SQIVND (reference sequence). CDR3 coding DNA: TGTGCCAGTAGTATTACGCCCCAATCACCGAGCGAGCAGTACTTC. Translated: CASSITPQSPSEQYF.

The chain has TRBV4-2 and TRBJ2-3, with 9 bases that match TRBD2. With 0 bases clipped from V and 5 bases from J, the junction kept 6 bases outside the gene matches. The CDR3 consists of 16 residues. Per the germline V gene, CDR1 is LGHNA and CDR2 is YNFKEQ. CDR3 loop: CASSQEGREGQDTQYF. CDR3 in DNA: TGTGCCAGCAGCCAAGAAGGGCGGGAGGGCCAAGATACGCAGTATTTT.